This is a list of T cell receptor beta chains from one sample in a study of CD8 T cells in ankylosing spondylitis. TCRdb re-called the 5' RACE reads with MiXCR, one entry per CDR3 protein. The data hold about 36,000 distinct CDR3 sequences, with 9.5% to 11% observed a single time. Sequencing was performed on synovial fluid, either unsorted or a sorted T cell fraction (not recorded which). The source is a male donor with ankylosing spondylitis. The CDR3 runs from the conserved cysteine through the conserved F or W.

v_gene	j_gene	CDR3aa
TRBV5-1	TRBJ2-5	CASSLWQAQETQYF
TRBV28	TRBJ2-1	CASSLVLDQGEQFF
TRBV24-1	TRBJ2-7	CATSETGTAYEQYF
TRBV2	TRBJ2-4	CASSESSLLAKNIQYF
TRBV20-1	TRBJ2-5	CSANQVQETQYF
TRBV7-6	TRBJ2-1	CASSLRVSYNEQFF
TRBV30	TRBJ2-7	CAWSNAGGGYEQYF
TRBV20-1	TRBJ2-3	CSARVGGRLDTQYF
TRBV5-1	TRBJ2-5	CASSLMTGPETQYF
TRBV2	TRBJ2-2	CASGRGSPGELFF
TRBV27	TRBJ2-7	CASSPTIRQSKQYF
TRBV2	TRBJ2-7	CASLEGERSYEQYF
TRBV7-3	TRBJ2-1	CASSPGYNEQFF
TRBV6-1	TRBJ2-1	CASSMTSGSNEQFF
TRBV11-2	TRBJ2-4	CASSFSPGKNIQYF
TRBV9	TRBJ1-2	CASSPLSGGAFYGYTF
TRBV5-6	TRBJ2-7	CASSSGTGTLSYEQYF
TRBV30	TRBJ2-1	CAWSRDSGVYNEQFF
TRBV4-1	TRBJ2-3	CASSPDRTSTDTQYF
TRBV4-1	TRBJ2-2	CASSQGFQPNTGELFF
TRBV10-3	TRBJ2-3	CAISEPGLAGASTDTQYF
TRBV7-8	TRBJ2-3	CASSLLMGNTDTQYF
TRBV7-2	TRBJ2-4	CASSFAWGSKNIQYF
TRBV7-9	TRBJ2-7	CASSLTDSSYEQYF
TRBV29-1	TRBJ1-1	CSAETGGGEAFF
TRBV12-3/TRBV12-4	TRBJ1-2	CASSLAGLLVGYTF
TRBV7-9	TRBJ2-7	CASSLGGHEQYF
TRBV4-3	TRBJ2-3	CASSQVAGGTFTDTQYF
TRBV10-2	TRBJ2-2	CASQGFSGELFF
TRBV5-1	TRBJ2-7	CASSSGTSGRKPSYEQYF
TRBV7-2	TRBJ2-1	CASSLGTGNYNEQFF
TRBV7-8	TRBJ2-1	CASRGTSGRATAYNEQFF
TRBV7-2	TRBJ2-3	CASSLDAGTDTQYF
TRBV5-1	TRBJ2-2	CACSITWELFF
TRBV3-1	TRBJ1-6	CASSQQGAHSPLHF
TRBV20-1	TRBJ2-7	CSASLRERGLAGDEQYF
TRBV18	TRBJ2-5	CASSSFPPTSGAETQYF
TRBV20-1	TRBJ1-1	CSVGRMNTEAFF
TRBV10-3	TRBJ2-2	CAISAYEDANTGELFF